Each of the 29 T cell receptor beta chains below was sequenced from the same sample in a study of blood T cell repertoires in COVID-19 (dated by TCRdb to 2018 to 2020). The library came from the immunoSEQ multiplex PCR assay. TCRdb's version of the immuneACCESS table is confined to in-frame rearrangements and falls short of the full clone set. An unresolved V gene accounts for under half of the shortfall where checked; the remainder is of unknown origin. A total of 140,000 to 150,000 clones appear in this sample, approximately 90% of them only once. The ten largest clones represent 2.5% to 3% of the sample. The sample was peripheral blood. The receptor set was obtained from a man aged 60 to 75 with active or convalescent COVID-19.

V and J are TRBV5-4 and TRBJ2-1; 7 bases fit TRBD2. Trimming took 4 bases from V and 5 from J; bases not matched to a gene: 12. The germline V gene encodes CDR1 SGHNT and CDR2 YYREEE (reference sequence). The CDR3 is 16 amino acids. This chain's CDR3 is CASSTGGGLDNNEQFF. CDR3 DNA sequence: TGTGCCAGCAGCACTGGTGGAGGACTAGACAACAATGAGCAGTTCTTC.

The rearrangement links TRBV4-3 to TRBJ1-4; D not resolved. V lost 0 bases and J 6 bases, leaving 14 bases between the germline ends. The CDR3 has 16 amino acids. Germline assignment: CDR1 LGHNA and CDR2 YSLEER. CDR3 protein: CASSQDYTGFYEKLFF. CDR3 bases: TGCGCCAGCAGCCAAGATTATACGGGGTTCTATGAAAAACTGTTTTTT.

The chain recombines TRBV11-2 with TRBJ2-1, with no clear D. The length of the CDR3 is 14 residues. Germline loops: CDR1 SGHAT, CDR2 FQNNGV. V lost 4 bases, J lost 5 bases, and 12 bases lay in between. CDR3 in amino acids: CASSWSNGNNEQFF. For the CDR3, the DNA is TGTGCCAGCAGCTGGTCTAACGGTAACAATGAGCAGTTCTTC.

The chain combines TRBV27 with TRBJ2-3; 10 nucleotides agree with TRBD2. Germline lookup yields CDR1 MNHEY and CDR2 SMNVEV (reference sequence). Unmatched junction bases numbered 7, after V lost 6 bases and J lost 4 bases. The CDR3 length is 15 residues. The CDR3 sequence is CASSFSGGWADTQYF. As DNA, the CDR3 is TGTGCCAGCAGCTTTAGCGGGGGGTGGGCAGATACGCAGTATTTT.

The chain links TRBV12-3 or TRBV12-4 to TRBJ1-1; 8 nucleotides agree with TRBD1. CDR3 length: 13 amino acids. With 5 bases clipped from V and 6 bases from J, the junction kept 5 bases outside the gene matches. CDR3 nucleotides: TGTGCCAGCAGTCAGGACAGGGTATCTGAAGCTTTCTTT. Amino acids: CASSQDRVSEAFF.

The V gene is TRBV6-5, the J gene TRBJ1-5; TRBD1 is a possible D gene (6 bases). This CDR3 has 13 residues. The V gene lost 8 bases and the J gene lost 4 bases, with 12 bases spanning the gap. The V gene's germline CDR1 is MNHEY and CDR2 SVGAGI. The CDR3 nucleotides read TGTGCCAGCTCCGGGACACAGAATCAGCCCCAGCATTTT. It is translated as CASSGTQNQPQHF.

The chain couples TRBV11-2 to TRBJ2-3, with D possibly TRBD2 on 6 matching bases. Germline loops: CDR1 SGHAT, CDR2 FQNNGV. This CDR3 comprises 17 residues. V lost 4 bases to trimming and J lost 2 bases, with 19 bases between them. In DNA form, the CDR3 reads TGTGCCAGCAGCTCCTCCCCCGCCCAGCGGGCCACAGATACGCAGTATTTT. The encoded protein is CASSSSPAQRATDTQYF.

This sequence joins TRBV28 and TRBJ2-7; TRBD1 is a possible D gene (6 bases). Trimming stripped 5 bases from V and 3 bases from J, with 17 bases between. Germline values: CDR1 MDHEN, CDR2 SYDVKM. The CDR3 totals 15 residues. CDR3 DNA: TGTGCCAGCAGTCCGAACAGGGCCCTACACTACGAGCAGTACTTC. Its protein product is CASSPNRALHYEQYF.

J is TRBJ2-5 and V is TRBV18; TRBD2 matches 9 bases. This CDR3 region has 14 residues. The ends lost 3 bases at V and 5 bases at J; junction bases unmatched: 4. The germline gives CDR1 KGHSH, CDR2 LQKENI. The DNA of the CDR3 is TGTGCCAGCTCACCCGCTAGCGGGGCGGAGACCCAGTACTTC. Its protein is CASSPASGAETQYF.

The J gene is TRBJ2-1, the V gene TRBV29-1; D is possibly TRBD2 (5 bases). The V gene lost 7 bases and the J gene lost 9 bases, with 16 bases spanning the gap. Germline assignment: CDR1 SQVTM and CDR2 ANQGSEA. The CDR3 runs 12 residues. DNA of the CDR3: TGCAGCGGCGGTTCGGGGTTCACTGAGCAGTTCTTC. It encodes CSGGSGFTEQFF.

DNA for the CDR3: TGTGCCAGTAATCCCACCCAGGGGACGAATAGAGGTCAGCCCCAGCATTTT. This gives the protein CASNPTQGTNRGQPQHF. The rearrangement uses TRBV19 and TRBJ1-5; maybe TRBD1 (6 bases). This CDR3 is 17 amino acids long. V lost 7 bases and J lost 6, with 25 bases in between. The germline CDR1 and CDR2 sequences are LNHDA and SQIVND (reference sequence). The full variable domain, with the rest looked up from reference TRBV19 and TRBJ1-5, is DGGITQSPKYLFRKEGQNVTLSCEQNLNHDAMYWYRQDPGQGLRLIYYSQIVNDFQKGDIAEGYSVSREKKESFPLTVTSAQKNPTAFYLCASNPTQGTNRGQPQHFGDGTRLSIL.

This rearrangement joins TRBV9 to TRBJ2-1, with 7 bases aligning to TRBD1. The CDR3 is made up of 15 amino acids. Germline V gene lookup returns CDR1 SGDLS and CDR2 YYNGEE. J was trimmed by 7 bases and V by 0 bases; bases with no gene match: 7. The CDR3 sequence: CASSVGTGSFNEQFF. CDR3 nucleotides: TGTGCCAGCAGCGTAGGGACAGGATCCTTTAATGAGCAGTTCTTC.

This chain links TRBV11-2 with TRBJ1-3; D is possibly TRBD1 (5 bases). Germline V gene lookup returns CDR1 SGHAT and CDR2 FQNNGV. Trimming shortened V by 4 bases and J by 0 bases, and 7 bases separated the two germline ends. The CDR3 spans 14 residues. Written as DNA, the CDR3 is TGTGCCAGCAGCTCGACAGACTCTGGAAACACCATATATTTT. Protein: CASSSTDSGNTIYF.

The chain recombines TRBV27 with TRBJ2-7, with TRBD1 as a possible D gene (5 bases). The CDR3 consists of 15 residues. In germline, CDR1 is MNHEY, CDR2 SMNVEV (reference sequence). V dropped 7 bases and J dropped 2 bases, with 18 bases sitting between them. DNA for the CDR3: TGTGCCAGCACCCGATTGGGCAGGGCAACCTACGAGCAGTACTTC. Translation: CASTRLGRATYEQYF.

CDR3 bases: TGTGCCAGTTATCAGCAGGGCCCCCTCGAGCAGTACTTC. As protein: CASYQQGPLEQYF. The V gene is TRBV25-1, the J gene TRBJ2-7, with D tentatively TRBD1 (5 bases). V was clipped by 9 bases and J by 6 bases, with 18 bases between them. This CDR3 comprises 13 residues. Germline assignment: CDR1 MGHDK and CDR2 SYGVNS.

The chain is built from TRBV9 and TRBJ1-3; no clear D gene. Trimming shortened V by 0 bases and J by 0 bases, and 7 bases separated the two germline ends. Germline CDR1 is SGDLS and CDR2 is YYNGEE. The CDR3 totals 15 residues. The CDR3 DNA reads TGTGCCAGCAGCGTAGGCGGGAACTCTGGAAACACCATATATTTT. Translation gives CASSVGGNSGNTIYF.

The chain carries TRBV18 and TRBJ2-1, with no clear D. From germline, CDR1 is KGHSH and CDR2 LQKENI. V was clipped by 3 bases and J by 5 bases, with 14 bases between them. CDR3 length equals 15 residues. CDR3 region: CASSPRGSINNEQFF. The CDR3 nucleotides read TGTGCCAGCTCACCTCGAGGCAGCATCAACAATGAGCAGTTCTTC.

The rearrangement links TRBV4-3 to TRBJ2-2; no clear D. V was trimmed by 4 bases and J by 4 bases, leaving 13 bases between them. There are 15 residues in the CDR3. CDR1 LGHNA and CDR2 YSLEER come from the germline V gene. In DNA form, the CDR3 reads TGCGCCAGCAGCCTGGATGGAGCCAGCACCGGGGAGCTGTTTTTT. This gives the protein CASSLDGASTGELFF.

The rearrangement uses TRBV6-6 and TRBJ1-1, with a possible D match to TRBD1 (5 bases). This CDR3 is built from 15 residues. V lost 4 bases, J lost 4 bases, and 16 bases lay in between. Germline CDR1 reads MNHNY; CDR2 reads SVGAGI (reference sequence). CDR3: CASSSRNLGGTEAFF. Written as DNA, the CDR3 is TGTGCCAGCAGTTCCAGAAACTTGGGGGGCACTGAAGCTTTCTTT.

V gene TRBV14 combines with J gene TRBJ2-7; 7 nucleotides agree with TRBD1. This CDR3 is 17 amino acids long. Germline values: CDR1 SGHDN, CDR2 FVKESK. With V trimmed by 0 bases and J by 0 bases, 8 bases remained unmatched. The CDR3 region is CASSQEGDSSSSYEQYF. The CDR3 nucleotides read TGTGCCAGCAGCCAAGAGGGGGACAGCTCAAGCTCCTACGAGCAGTACTTC.

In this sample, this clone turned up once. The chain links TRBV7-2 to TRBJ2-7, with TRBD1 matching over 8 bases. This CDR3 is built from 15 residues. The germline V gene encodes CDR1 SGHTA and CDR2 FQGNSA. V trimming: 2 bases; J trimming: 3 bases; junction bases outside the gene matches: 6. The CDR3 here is CASSLQAGGYYEQYF. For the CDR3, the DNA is TGTGCCAGCAGCTTACAGGCAGGGGGCTACTACGAGCAGTACTTC.

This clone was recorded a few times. The DNA of the CDR3 is TGTGCCAGCAGCCCGACTAGCGGGAGGGCCTCCTACGAGCAGTACTTC. It specifies CASSPTSGRASYEQYF. The chain recombines TRBV5-6 with TRBJ2-7, with 14 bases matching TRBD2. The CDR3 totals 16 residues. From germline, CDR1 is SGHDT and CDR2 YYEEEE. After removal of 4 bases from V and 0 bases from J, the junction contained 3 bases not matched to a gene.

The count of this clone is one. The DNA for the CDR3 is TGTGCCAGCAGTTACGATAGGACAGGCGAACTGTTTTTT. Protein sequence: CASSYDRTGELFF. The chain joins TRBV6-5 to TRBJ1-4; 7 bases are a match to TRBD1. In germline, CDR1 is MNHEY, CDR2 SVGAGI. CDR3 length: 13 amino acids. With V trimmed by 2 bases and J by 12 bases, 6 bases remained unmatched.

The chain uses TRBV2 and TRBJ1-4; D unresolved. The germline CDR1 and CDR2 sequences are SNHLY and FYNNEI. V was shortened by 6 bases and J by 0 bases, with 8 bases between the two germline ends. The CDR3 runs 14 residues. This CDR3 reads CASRRVATNEKLFF. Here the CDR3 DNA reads TGTGCCAGCAGGCGGGTGGCAACTAATGAAAAACTGTTTTTT.

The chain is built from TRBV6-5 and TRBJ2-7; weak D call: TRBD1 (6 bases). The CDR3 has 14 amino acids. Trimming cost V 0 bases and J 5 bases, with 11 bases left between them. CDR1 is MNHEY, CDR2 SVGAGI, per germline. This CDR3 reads CASSYSQGFNEQYF. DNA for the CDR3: TGTGCCAGCAGTTACTCGCAGGGGTTCAACGAGCAGTACTTC.

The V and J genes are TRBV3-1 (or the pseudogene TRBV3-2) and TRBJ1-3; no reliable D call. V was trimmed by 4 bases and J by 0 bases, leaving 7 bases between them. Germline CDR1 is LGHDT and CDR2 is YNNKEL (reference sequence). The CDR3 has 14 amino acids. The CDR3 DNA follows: TGTGCCAGCAGCCTGAGCCTCTCTGGAAACACCATATATTTT. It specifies CASSLSLSGNTIYF.

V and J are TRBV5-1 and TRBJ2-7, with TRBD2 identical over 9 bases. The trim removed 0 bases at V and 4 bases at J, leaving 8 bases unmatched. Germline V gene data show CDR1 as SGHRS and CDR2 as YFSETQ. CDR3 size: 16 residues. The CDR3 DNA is TGCGCCAGCAGCTTGGCCTTTCCTAGCGGGGCTTACGAGCAGTACTTC. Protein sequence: CASSLAFPSGAYEQYF.

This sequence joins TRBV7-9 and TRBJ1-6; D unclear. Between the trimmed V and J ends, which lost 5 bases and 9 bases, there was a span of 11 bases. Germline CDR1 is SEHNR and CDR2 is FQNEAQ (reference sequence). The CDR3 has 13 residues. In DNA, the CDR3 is TGTGCCAGCAGCCAGCGAGCGGGTTCACCCCTCCACTTT. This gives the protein CASSQRAGSPLHF. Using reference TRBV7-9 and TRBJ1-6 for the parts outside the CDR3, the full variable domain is DTGVSQNPRHKITKRGQNVTFRCDPISEHNRLYWYRQTLGQGPEFLTYFQNEAQLEKSRLLSDRFSAERPKGSFSTLEIQRTEQGDSAMYLCASSQRAGSPLHFGNGTRLTVT.

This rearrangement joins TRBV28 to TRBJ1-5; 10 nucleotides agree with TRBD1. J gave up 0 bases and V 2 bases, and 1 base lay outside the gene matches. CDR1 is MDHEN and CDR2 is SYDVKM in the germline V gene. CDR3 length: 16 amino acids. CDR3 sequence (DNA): TGTGCCAGCAGTTTAGGGACAGGGGTTAGCAATCAGCCCCAGCATTTT. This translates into CASSLGTGVSNQPQHF. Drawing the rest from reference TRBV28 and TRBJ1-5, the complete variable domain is DVKVTQSSRYLVKRTGEKVFLECVQDMDHENMFWYRQDPGLGLRLIYFSYDVKMKEKGDIPEGYSVSREKKERFSLILESASTNQTSMYLCASSLGTGVSNQPQHFGDGTRLSIL.